These 11 T cell receptor beta chains came from one sample sequenced in a study of shared clonotypes between healthy human individuals. The table came from immunoSEQ multiplex PCR; TCRdb's copy has only in-frame clones and leaves some out. The sample holds approximately 1.1 million clones, 75% to 80% seen once. The sequenced sample consisted of memory CD4+ T cells from PBMCs. This sample's subset: CD45RA-negative fraction. The receptors were gathered from a man between 18 and 35 years old in good health. Some clones in this sample may be carry-over from other donors' samples.

This clone showed up just once. Other DNA sequences in this sample translate to the same CDR3. The J gene is TRBJ1-2, the V gene TRBV28; the D gene is possibly TRBD1 (6 bases). Per the germline V gene, CDR1 is MDHEN and CDR2 is SYDVKM. The ends were cut back, 3 bases at V and 4 bases at J, with 9 bases in the middle. This CDR3 is 13 amino acids long. The CDR3 reads CASSLQGSYGYTF. The CDR3 DNA follows: TGTGCCAGCAGTTTGCAGGGGTCCTATGGCTACACCTTC.

The chain couples TRBV10-1 to TRBJ2-3; 7 bases align to TRBD2. Germline CDR1 is WNHNN and CDR2 is SYGVQD (reference sequence). V trimming: 3 bases; J trimming: 2 bases; junction bases outside the gene matches: 5. The CDR3 extends over 15 amino acids. The CDR3 is CASSDVGTTTDTQYF. The DNA of the CDR3 is TGCGCCAGCAGTGATGTCGGGACTACCACAGATACGCAGTATTTT.

The CDR3 sequence: CASSSGLRSSYEQYF. The CDR3 DNA sequence: TGTGCCAGCAGTTCGGGACTCAGGAGCTCCTACGAGCAGTACTTC. This sequence joins TRBV6-5 and TRBJ2-7, with D perhaps matching TRBD2 (6 bases). Germline lookup yields CDR1 MNHEY and CDR2 SVGAGI. The CDR3 length is 15 residues. V dropped 4 bases and J dropped 0 bases, with 13 bases sitting between them.

The rearrangement links TRBV25-1 to TRBJ2-7, with 10 bases lining up with TRBD1. J lost 10 bases, V lost 5 bases, and 8 bases had no gene match. There are 13 residues in the CDR3. CDR1 MGHDK and CDR2 SYGVNS come from the germline V gene. CDR3 bases: TGTGCCAGCAGTCTCTCGACAGGGGGCTTCCAGTACTTC. As protein: CASSLSTGGFQYF.

The chain links TRBV6-5 to TRBJ1-2; 7 nucleotides agree with TRBD1. Trimming removed 6 bases from V and 7 bases from J; junction bases left unmatched: 8. The CDR3 totals 13 residues. CDR1 is MNHEY and CDR2 is SVGAGI in the germline V gene. The CDR3 region is CASRAGTAFGYTF. For the CDR3, the DNA is TGTGCCAGCAGGGCCGGGACAGCGTTTGGCTACACCTTC.

J is TRBJ2-5 and V is TRBV5-4; TRBD1 matches 9 bases. Germline assignment: CDR1 SGHNT and CDR2 YYREEE (reference sequence). The CDR3 covers 15 residues. J gave up 6 bases and V 4 bases, and 10 bases lay outside the gene matches. CDR3 protein: CASSPPGQGRKTQYF. DNA for the CDR3: TGTGCCAGCAGCCCGCCAGGACAGGGGCGAAAGACCCAGTACTTC. Full variable domain (rest looked up from reference TRBV5-4 and TRBJ2-5): ETGVTQSPTHLIKTRGQQVTLRCSSQSGHNTVSWYQQALGQGPQFIFQYYREEENGRGNFPPRFSGLQFPNYSSELNVNALELDDSALYLCASSPPGQGRKTQYFGPGTRLLVL.

The chain combines TRBV29-1 with TRBJ2-3, with 11 bases identical to TRBD2. J lost 5 bases, V lost 0 bases, and 10 bases had no gene match. CDR3 length: 17 residues. Per germline, CDR1 SQVTM and CDR2 ANQGSEA. The CDR3 protein is CSVEDFPSGRKGDTQYF. CDR3 nucleotides: TGCAGCGTTGAAGATTTCCCTAGCGGGAGGAAAGGAGATACGCAGTATTTT.

The chain combines TRBV7-3 with TRBJ1-2; D remains ambiguous. Germline assignment: CDR1 SGHTA and CDR2 FQGTGA. Trimming shortened V by 2 bases and J by 4 bases, and 8 bases separated the two germline ends. This CDR3 is built from 13 residues. In nucleotides, the CDR3 is TGTGCCAGCAGCTTAGATATTGGCTATGGCTACACCTTC. Translation gives CASSLDIGYGYTF.

The chain combines TRBV19 with TRBJ1-5; 12 bases are a match to TRBD1. Trimming at V came to 8 bases and at J to 1 base, leaving 6 bases not matched to a gene. The CDR3 runs 16 residues. Germline assignment: CDR1 LNHDA and CDR2 SQIVND (reference sequence). CDR3 nucleotide sequence: TGTGCCAGTCTGGGGACAGGGGGCCTGAGCAATCAGCCCCAGCATTTT. It encodes CASLGTGGLSNQPQHF.

CDR3 sequence (DNA): TGTGCCAGCAGCGTAGGTTCCCACTCTCCGGTAGGAAACACCATATATTTT. As protein: CASSVGSHSPVGNTIYF. This chain uses TRBV9 with TRBJ1-3; D is unresolved. Trimming took off 0 bases at V and 4 bases at J, with 17 bases between the two ends. The CDR3 runs 17 residues. Germline CDR1 reads SGDLS; CDR2 reads YYNGEE.

The J gene is TRBJ2-4, the V gene TRBV29-1; 8 bases match TRBD1. CDR1 and CDR2 (germline): SQVTM, ANQGSEA. V lost 5 bases and J lost 0; bases outside the gene matches: 9. CDR3 length equals 16 residues. The CDR3, as DNA: TGCAGCGTTAGCACGACAGGGGCTCTAGCCAAAAACATTCAGTACTTC. Translated: CSVSTTGALAKNIQYF.